A selection of T cell receptor beta chains follows, all from one sample in a study of cytomegalovirus exposure and HLA in healthy donors. Some clones are missing from TCRdb's copy, which holds only in-frame ones; the method was immunoSEQ multiplex PCR. Of 100,000 or so clones in the sample, more than 85% were seen once. The sample taken for sequencing was PBMCs. The receptors derive from a young woman in good health and CMV-seropositive. The CDR3 runs from the conserved cysteine through the conserved F or W. A D gene is named only where the DNA matches it firmly. Only part of the rows carry a size: once, few, many, or a class if the clone is expanded.

TRBV27	TRBJ2-1	TRBD2	NA	CASSLSGLAGGKQFF	TGTGCCAGCAGTCTCTCAGGACTAGCGGGCGGTAAGCAGTTCTTC
TRBV5-1	TRBJ1-2	NA	NA	CASSLEGGVNYGYTF	TGCGCCAGCAGCTTGGAGGGAGGTGTTAACTATGGCTACACCTTC
TRBV6-6	TRBJ1-5	NA	NA	CASSYGPANQPQHF	TGTGCCAGCAGTTACGGGCCAGCAAATCAGCCCCAGCATTTT
TRBV28	TRBJ1-6	TRBD1	NA	CASGTGKVSPLHF	TGTGCCAGCGGGACAGGGAAGGTTTCACCCCTCCACTTT
TRBV2	TRBJ2-5	NA	NA	CASKYIGGNETQYF	TGTGCCAGCAAATACATTGGGGGGAACGAGACCCAGTACTTC
TRBV9	TRBJ2-3	TRBD2	NA	CASTKSGGALDTQYF	TGTGCCAGCACTAAAAGCGGGGGGGCCTTAGATACGCAGTATTTT
TRBV6-5	TRBJ2-5	TRBD2	NA	CASSFLNAGGPETQYF	TGTGCCAGCAGTTTCCTTAATGCGGGAGGGCCTGAGACCCAGTACTTC
TRBV5-1	TRBJ2-2	NA	once	CASSSVGAGELFF	TGCGCCAGCAGCTCGGTAGGGGCCGGGGAGCTGTTTTTT
TRBV5-1	TRBJ2-3	NA	NA	CASSWTGDTQYF	TGCGCCAGCAGCTGGACGGGGGATACGCAGTATTTT
TRBV2	TRBJ2-5	TRBD2	NA	CASTGGGYQETQYF	TGTGCCAGCACGGGCGGGGGGTACCAAGAGACCCAGTACTTC
TRBV6-4	TRBJ2-3	TRBD2	once	CASSDSTSGDTDTQYF	TGTGCCAGCAGTGACTCGACTAGCGGGGACACAGATACGCAGTATTTT
TRBV30	TRBJ2-7	NA	NA	CAWRERETQGLVYEQYF	TGTGCCTGGAGAGAAAGGGAGACTCAGGGGTTGGTCTACGAGCAGTACTTC
TRBV18	TRBJ1-3	NA	NA	CASSPQQAFGGNTIYF	TGTGCCAGCTCACCGCAACAGGCCTTCGGGGGAAACACCATATATTTT
TRBV4-1	TRBJ2-3	TRBD1	few	CASSRGTGSADTQYF	TGCGCCAGCAGCCGGGGGACAGGGAGCGCAGATACGCAGTATTTT
TRBV7-8	TRBJ1-4	NA	NA	CASSLKAWGRTNEKLFF	TGTGCCAGCAGCTTAAAGGCATGGGGGCGAACTAATGAAAAACTGTTTTTT
TRBV18	TRBJ2-5	NA	NA	CASSPGGETQYF	TGTGCCAGCTCACCAGGAGGGGAGACCCAGTACTTC
TRBV9	TRBJ2-3	TRBD1	NA	CASTRQGATTDTQYF	TGTGCCAGTACCAGGCAGGGGGCCACCACAGATACGCAGTATTTT
TRBV29-1	TRBJ1-4	TRBD1	NA	CSVGDRGREKLFF	TGCAGCGTTGGCGACAGGGGGCGCGAAAAACTGTTTTTT
TRBV2	TRBJ1-5	TRBD1	NA	CASSVGTGQLGNQPQHF	TGTGCCAGCAGTGTGGGGACAGGACAGCTAGGGAATCAGCCCCAGCATTTT
TRBV6-1	TRBJ2-7	NA	once	CASSRDTLLEQYF	TGTGCCAGCAGCCGGGACACCCTCCTCGAGCAGTACTTC
TRBV6-1	TRBJ1-4	NA	once	CASSEQGNEKLFF	TGTGCCAGCAGCGAGCAGGGTAATGAAAAACTGTTTTTT
TRBV6-5	TRBJ1-1	TRBD1	NA	CASSWDRNTEAFF	TGTGCCAGCAGTTGGGACAGAAACACTGAAGCTTTCTTT
TRBV5-6	TRBJ2-2	TRBD1	once	CASSLELGRGRTGELFF	TGTGCCAGCAGCTTGGAGTTGGGCAGGGGGAGAACCGGGGAGCTGTTTTTT
TRBV7-9	TRBJ1-1	NA	once	CASSPQRTLEGTEAFF	TGTGCCAGCAGCCCGCAGCGGACCTTGGAGGGCACTGAAGCTTTCTTT
TRBV6-1	TRBJ1-2	NA	NA	CASSEGGDYYGYTF	TGTGCCAGCAGTGAGGGGGGGGATTACTATGGCTACACCTTC
TRBV15	TRBJ2-1	NA	NA	CTTSRSLDEQFF	TGTACCACCAGCAGATCGTTAGATGAGCAGTTCTTC
TRBV30	TRBJ1-5	TRBD1	once	CAWSALPGQPNQPQHF	TGTGCCTGGAGTGCCCTACCGGGACAGCCTAATCAGCCCCAGCATTTT
TRBV12-5	TRBJ2-6	TRBD1	NA	CASGLVLQGASSGANVLTF	TGTGCTAGTGGTTTGGTACTCCAGGGGGCGAGCTCTGGGGCCAACGTCCTGACTTTC
TRBV6-1	TRBJ2-7	NA	NA	CASSQQPSSSYEQYF	TGTGCCAGCAGCCAACAACCGTCCAGCTCCTACGAGCAGTACTTC
TRBV9	TRBJ2-1	NA	once	CASSLGRGPYNEQFF	TGTGCCAGCAGCCTTGGCAGGGGTCCCTACAATGAGCAGTTCTTC
TRBV2	TRBJ2-2	NA	NA	CASSSPRGLHTGELFF	TGTGCCAGCAGTTCTCCCCGGGGACTCCACACCGGGGAGCTGTTTTTT
TRBV27	TRBJ1-2	NA	NA	CASSLAIGGANYGYTF	TGTGCCAGCAGTTTAGCGATAGGCGGAGCTAACTATGGCTACACCTTC
TRBV5-6	TRBJ1-5	TRBD1	NA	CASSWGQGINQPQHF	TGTGCCAGCAGCTGGGGACAGGGGATAAATCAGCCCCAGCATTTT
TRBV2	TRBJ2-6	NA	NA	CASRPGLRSGANVLTF	TGTGCCAGCAGGCCCGGACTGCGCTCTGGGGCCAACGTCCTGACTTTC
TRBV7-8	TRBJ2-1	NA	NA	CASSFSSSSYNEQFF	TGTGCCAGCAGCTTTTCTAGCAGCTCCTACAATGAGCAGTTCTTC
TRBV27	TRBJ2-7	NA	NA	CASSLGHSYEQYF	TGTGCCAGCAGTTTAGGGCATTCCTACGAGCAGTACTTC
TRBV28	TRBJ2-2	TRBD2	NA	CASSLASGATGELFF	TGTGCCAGCAGTTTAGCTAGCGGAGCAACCGGGGAGCTGTTTTTT
TRBV15	TRBJ2-5	NA	NA	CATSRAQTGETQYF	TGTGCCACCAGCAGAGCTCAAACGGGGGAGACCCAGTACTTC
TRBV28	TRBJ2-7	TRBD2	NA	CASSQAGGPGEQYF	TGTGCCAGCAGCCAAGCGGGAGGGCCGGGTGAGCAGTACTTC
TRBV9	TRBJ2-1	TRBD1	once	CASSVTGTRGHHEQFF	TGTGCCAGCAGCGTGACCGGGACGAGGGGGCACCATGAGCAGTTCTTC